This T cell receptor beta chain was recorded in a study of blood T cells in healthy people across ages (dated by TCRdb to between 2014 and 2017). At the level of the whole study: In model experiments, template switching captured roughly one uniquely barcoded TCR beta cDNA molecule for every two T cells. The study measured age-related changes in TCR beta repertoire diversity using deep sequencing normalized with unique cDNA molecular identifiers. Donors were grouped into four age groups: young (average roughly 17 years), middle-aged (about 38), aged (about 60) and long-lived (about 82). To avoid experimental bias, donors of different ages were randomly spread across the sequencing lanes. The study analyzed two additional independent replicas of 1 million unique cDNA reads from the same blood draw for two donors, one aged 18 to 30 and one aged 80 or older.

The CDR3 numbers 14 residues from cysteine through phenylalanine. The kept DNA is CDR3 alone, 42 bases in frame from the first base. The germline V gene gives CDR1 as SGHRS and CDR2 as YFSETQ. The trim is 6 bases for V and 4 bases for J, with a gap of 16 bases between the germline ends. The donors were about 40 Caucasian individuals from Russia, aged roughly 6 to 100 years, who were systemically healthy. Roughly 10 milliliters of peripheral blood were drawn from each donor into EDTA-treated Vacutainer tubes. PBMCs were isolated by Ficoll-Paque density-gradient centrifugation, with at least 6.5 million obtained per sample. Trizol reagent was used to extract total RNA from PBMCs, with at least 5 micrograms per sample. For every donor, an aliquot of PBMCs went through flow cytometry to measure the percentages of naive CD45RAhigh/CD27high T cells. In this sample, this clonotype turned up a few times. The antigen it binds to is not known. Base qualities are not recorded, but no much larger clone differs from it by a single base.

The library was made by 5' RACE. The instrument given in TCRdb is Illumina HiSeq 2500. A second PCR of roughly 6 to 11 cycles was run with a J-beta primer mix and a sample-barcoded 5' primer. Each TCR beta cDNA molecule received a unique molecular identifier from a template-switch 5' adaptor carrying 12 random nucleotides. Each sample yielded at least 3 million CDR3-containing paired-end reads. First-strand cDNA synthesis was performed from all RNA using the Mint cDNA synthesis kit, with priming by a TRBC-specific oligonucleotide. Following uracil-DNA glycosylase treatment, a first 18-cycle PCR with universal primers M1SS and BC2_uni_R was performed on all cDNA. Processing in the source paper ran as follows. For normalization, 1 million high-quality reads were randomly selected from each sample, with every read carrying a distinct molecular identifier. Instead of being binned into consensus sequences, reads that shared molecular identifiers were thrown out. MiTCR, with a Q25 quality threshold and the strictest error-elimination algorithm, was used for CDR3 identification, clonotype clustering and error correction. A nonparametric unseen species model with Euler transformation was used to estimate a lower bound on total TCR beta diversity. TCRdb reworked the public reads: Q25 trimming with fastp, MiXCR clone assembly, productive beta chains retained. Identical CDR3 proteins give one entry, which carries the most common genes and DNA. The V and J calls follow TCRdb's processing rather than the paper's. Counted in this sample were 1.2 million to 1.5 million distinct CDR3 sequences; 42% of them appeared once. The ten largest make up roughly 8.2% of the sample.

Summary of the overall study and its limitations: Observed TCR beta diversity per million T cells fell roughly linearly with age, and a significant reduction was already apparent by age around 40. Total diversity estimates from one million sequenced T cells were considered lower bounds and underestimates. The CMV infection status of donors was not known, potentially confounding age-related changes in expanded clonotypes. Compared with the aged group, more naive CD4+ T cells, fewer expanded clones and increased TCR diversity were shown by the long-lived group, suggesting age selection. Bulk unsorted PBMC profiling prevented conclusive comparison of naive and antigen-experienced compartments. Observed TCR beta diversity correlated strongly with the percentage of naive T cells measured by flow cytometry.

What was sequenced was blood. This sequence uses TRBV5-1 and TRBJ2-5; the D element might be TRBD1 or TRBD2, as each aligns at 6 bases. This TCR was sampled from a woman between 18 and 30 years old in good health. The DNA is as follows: TGCGCCAGCACTCCGGAGGGGGGCAGAGAGACCCAGTACTTC. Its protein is CASTPEGGRETQYF.